The sample holds a few counts of the clone carrying this T cell receptor beta chain. Antigen unknown. Trimming removed 2 bases at V and 0 bases at J, with 17 bases between. The CDR3 has 19 amino acids. Germline V gene sequence: CDR1 SNHLY, CDR2 FYNNEI. The data derive from a study of early T cells in non-severe SARS-CoV-2 infection. In the study overall: Whole-blood bulk RNA, unsorted, was sequenced, and chains were unpaired. Findings and limits, study-wide: Matching against VDJdb likely underestimated virus-specific expansions, favoring anti-spike CD8.

cDNA molecules, individually, were tagged with unique molecular identifiers. One entry per CDR3 protein results from TCRdb running MiXCR on the 5' RACE reads. The data hold about 25,000 distinct CDR3 sequences, with roughly 4.4% observed a single time. The chain uses TRBV2 and TRBJ2-6; perhaps TRBD1 as D (5 bases). Specimen: whole blood. The sequence came from an adult who was a healthcare worker with PCR-confirmed SARS-CoV-2 infection or an uninfected control (not recorded which). The CDR3 sequence: CASSELFGHTSSGANVLTF. For the CDR3, the DNA is TGTGCCAGCAGTGAACTTTTTGGACACACGAGCTCTGGGGCCAACGTCCTGACTTTC.